This TCR beta chain was sequenced for a study of identical twins. Whole-study results and caveats: Whereas memory repertoires showed no such difference, abundant cord blood beta clonotypes carried fewer insertions.

As for this clonotype: Its antigen is still unknown.

The junction had 7 bases not matched to a gene; V was cut back by 4 bases and J by 3 bases. The CDR3 totals 16 residues. The germline V gene has CDR1 SGHRS and CDR2 YFSETQ. Via MiXCR, TCRdb re-called the 5' RACE reads, giving one row per CDR3 protein. The data show nearly 650,000 distinct CDR3 sequences, just over 7% seen once. These data also formed part of another study, on yellow fever vaccine responses in identical twins.

The TCR sequence derives from a woman aged 18-29 years in good health. Sequencing was performed on PBMCs. The J gene is TRBJ2-3, the V gene TRBV5-1; 11 bases agree with TRBD2. The CDR3 loop reads CASSKSLAGGTDTQYF. As DNA, the CDR3 is TGCGCCAGCAGCAAGTCTCTAGCGGGAGGTACAGATACGCAGTATTTT.